Detailed here is one T cell receptor beta chain. Amplification of TCR beta used genomic DNA extracted from peripheral blood. The data are from a study of T cell repertoires in aging, cancer and after chemotherapy. The germline gives CDR1 SGHRS, CDR2 YFSETQ. This CDR3 spans 15 amino acids. V was shortened by 6 bases and J by 1 base, with 16 bases between the two germline ends. Multiplex touch-down PCR with TRB-A/B primers amplified rearranged V-D-J TRB sequences. TCRdb analysed the multiplex PCR reads with MiXCR anew, one entry per CDR3 protein. This table holds under 9,000 distinct CDR3 sequences, approximately 30% found once.

The specimen was blood. The V gene is TRBV5-1, the J gene TRBJ1-1; tentative D call: TRBD1 (5 bases). This receptor was obtained from a human donor with a blood cancer. The CDR3 loop reads CASKRTGTQNTEAFF. DNA for the CDR3: TGCGCCAGCAAACGTACCGGGACGCAGAACACTGAAGCTTTCTTT.